The 26 T cell receptor beta chains below all came from one sample that was sequenced in a study of T cells of healthy individuals. TCRdb used MiXCR to reprocess the 5' RACE reads, holding one entry per CDR3 protein. The sample yields 60,000 to 75,000 distinct CDR3 sequences, around 15% seen once. The receptor set was obtained from a human donor in good health.

Many counts were recorded for this clonotype. This chain joins TRBV20-1 and TRBJ1-1, with D unresolved. The V gene's germline CDR1 is DFQATT and CDR2 SNEGSKA (reference sequence). The CDR3 has 12 residues. With 6 bases removed from V and 6 bases from J, the gap between germline ends came to 14 bases. This chain's CDR3 is CSAASVGAEAFF. As DNA, the CDR3 is TGCAGTGCCGCCTCTGTAGGAGCTGAAGCTTTCTTT.

This clonotype was recorded many times. CDR3 sequence: CASSYQRPEQFF. DNA for the CDR3: TGTGCCAGCAGTTACCAAAGACCCGAGCAGTTCTTC. The gene calls are TRBV6-2 or TRBV6-3 and TRBJ2-1, with D uncertain. Germline loops: CDR1 MNHEY, CDR2 SVGEGT. Trimming took 2 bases from V and 10 from J, leaving 9 bases between them. The CDR3 is made up of 12 amino acids.

This clonotype was detected ten times or more. The gene calls are TRBV9 and TRBJ1-1, with D possibly TRBD1 on 5 matching bases. Germline-derived CDR1 and CDR2 are SGDLS and YYNGEE. The CDR3 totals 15 residues. Between the trimmed V and J ends, which lost 0 bases and 4 bases, there was a span of 13 bases. For the CDR3, the DNA is TGTGCCAGCAGCGTAGACTTAGGGCAGGGCACTGAAGCTTTCTTT. It specifies CASSVDLGQGTEAFF.

In its sample, this clonotype was seen many times. V is TRBV4-3 and J is TRBJ2-3, with unresolved D. Germline V gives CDR1 LGHNA, CDR2 YSLEER. This CDR3 has 13 residues. V was trimmed by 1 base and J by 4 bases, leaving 6 bases between them. The CDR3 DNA is TGCGCCAGCAGCCAAGCTGTCCCAGATACGCAGTATTTT. Translated, it gives CASSQAVPDTQYF.

J is TRBJ2-1 and V is TRBV19, with 12 bases identical to TRBD2. The V segment lost 10 bases and the J segment 9 bases; nucleotides outside the gene matches: 13. The CDR3 loop spans 15 amino acids. Germline loops: CDR1 LNHDA, CDR2 SQIVND (reference sequence). Here the CDR3 reads CATTSSGGAYGEQFF. CDR3 sequence (DNA): TGTGCCACAACCTCTAGCGGGGGGGCCTACGGTGAGCAGTTCTTC.

This clonotype was seen at least ten times. The chain has TRBV20-1 and TRBJ2-5; 7 nucleotides line up with TRBD1. This CDR3 is built from 14 residues. Losses at the gene ends were 5 bases for V and 4 bases for J; bases not matched to a gene: 10. Germline V gene data show CDR1 as DFQATT and CDR2 as SNEGSKA (reference sequence). The CDR3 protein is CSAPPDRDPETQYF. Written as DNA, the CDR3 is TGCAGTGCTCCTCCTGACAGGGATCCAGAGACCCAGTACTTC.

J is TRBJ2-3 and V is TRBV7-2; 9 nucleotides align to TRBD2. The V segment lost 0 bases and the J segment 6 bases; nucleotides outside the gene matches: 4. Germline CDR1 is SGHTA and CDR2 is FQGNSA. CDR3 length: 15 amino acids. CDR3 in DNA: TGTGCCAGCAGCTTAGCGGCTAGCGGGACCGATACGCAGTATTTT. Residues: CASSLAASGTDTQYF.

This clonotype was seen ten or more times. This chain uses TRBV4-1 with TRBJ2-3; D unclear. This CDR3 comprises 13 residues. V dropped 4 bases and J dropped 4 bases, with 9 bases sitting between them. Germline V gives CDR1 MGHRA, CDR2 YSYEKL. CDR3 protein: CASSPVGSDTQYF. In DNA form, the CDR3 reads TGCGCCAGCAGCCCCGTAGGTTCAGATACGCAGTATTTT.

Only a few counts were recorded for this clonotype. This CDR3 is CASSFRDSRFYGYTF. DNA of the CDR3: TGTGCCAGCAGTTTTCGCGACAGCAGATTCTATGGCTACACCTTC. The chain carries TRBV28 and TRBJ1-2, with a possible D match to TRBD1 (5 bases). V was cut by 3 bases and J by 4 bases, with 15 bases left in between. The CDR3 has 15 amino acids. Germline V CDR1 and CDR2: MDHEN, SYDVKM.

The rearrangement links TRBV20-1 to TRBJ2-7, with 9 nucleotides matching TRBD2. Germline-derived CDR1 and CDR2 are DFQATT and SNEGSKA (reference sequence). The length of the CDR3 is 13 residues. The junction had 4 bases not matched to a gene; V was cut back by 3 bases and J by 4 bases. The CDR3 DNA reads TGCAGTGCTAGGGGACTAGCAGAGTACGAGCAGTACTTC. Its translation: CSARGLAEYEQYF.

This clonotype was picked up many times. V is TRBV5-4 and J is TRBJ2-3; 10 nucleotides line up with TRBD2. Germline loops: CDR1 SGHNT, CDR2 YYREEE (reference sequence). Germline trimming cut 1 base from V and 3 bases from J; bases unmatched to any gene: 2. This CDR3 has 15 residues. The CDR3 region is CASSLRTSGTDTQYF. The CDR3 DNA reads TGTGCCAGCAGCTTGAGGACTAGCGGAACAGATACGCAGTATTTT.

The chain couples TRBV6-5 to TRBJ1-5; D is undetermined. The germline CDR1 and CDR2 sequences are MNHEY and SVGAGI. Trimming removed 7 bases from V and 4 bases from J, with 17 bases in between. The length of the CDR3 is 15 residues. CDR3 sequence: CASKKGKLVNQPQHF. DNA for the CDR3: TGTGCCAGCAAAAAGGGAAAGTTGGTAAATCAGCCCCAGCATTTT.

This clonotype occurred many times. The chain combines TRBV19 with TRBJ1-4; TRBD1 agrees at 12 bases. In germline, CDR1 is LNHDA, CDR2 SQIVND (reference sequence). The V and J ends lost 7 bases and 7 bases, in that order; junction bases with no gene match: 4. CDR3 size: 14 residues. In DNA, the CDR3 is TGTGCCAGTACTGGGACAGGGGGCATTGAAAAACTGTTTTTT. It codes for CASTGTGGIEKLFF.

In this sample, this clonotype turned up a few times. The chain employs TRBV10-2 and TRBJ1-2, with D uncertain. The CDR3 is made up of 14 amino acids. The germline V gene encodes CDR1 WSHSY and CDR2 SAAADI. The V end was cut by 2 bases, the J end by 7 bases, with 14 bases between. CDR3 bases: TGCGCCAGCAGTGAGACAAGTGTGGCACTTGGCTACACCTTC. Translating it yields CASSETSVALGYTF.

The CDR3 protein is CASSPTDRGNTEAFF. The DNA of the CDR3 is TGTGCCAGCAGCCCGACGGACAGGGGGAACACTGAAGCTTTCTTT. The genes are TRBV6-6 and TRBJ1-1; 9 bases are shared with TRBD1. The germline CDR1 and CDR2 sequences are MNHNY and SVGAGI (reference sequence). CDR3 length: 15 amino acids. V was clipped by 6 bases and J by 1 base; unmatched bases: 6.

This clonotype was picked up a small number of times. The V and J genes are TRBV12-3 or TRBV12-4 and TRBJ2-1, with 12 positions matching TRBD2. The CDR3 spans 12 residues. The V gene end was trimmed by 5 bases and the J gene end by 15 bases; junction bases not matched to a gene: 5. This chain's CDR3 is CASSTSGGIRFF. CDR3 coding DNA: TGTGCCAGCAGTACTAGCGGGGGGATACGGTTCTTC.

This clonotype was seen more than once but under ten times. The chain links TRBV6-4 to TRBJ2-1; D unclear. In germline, CDR1 is MRHNA, CDR2 SNTAGT. Trimming cost V 5 bases and J 0 bases, with 14 bases left between them. This CDR3 has 16 residues. CDR3 amino acids: CASSQGPLSSYNEQFF. The CDR3 DNA is TGTGCCAGCAGTCAAGGACCCTTAAGCTCCTACAATGAGCAGTTCTTC.

CDR3 sequence reads: CAWTRQGRNTEAFF. The CDR3, as DNA: TGTGCCTGGACCAGACAGGGAAGGAACACTGAAGCTTTCTTT. V usage is TRBV30 and J usage is TRBJ1-1, with 7 bases identical to TRBD1. This CDR3 has 14 residues. The V and J ends lost 4 bases and 1 base, in that order; junction bases with no gene match: 6. The germline gives CDR1 GTSNPN, CDR2 SVGIG (reference sequence).

This clonotype was recorded many times. V is TRBV12-3 or TRBV12-4 and J is TRBJ2-4; no firm D call. Trimming removed 5 bases from V and 9 bases from J, with 14 bases in between. CDR3 length: 13 residues. Here the CDR3 DNA reads TGTGCCAGCAGTAATGGGGAACGGGCCATTCAGTACTTC. This sequence encodes CASSNGERAIQYF.

The gene calls are TRBV7-3 and TRBJ2-7; the D is unclear. The V gene lost 5 bases and the J gene lost 6 bases, with 11 bases spanning the gap. CDR3 size: 12 residues. The V gene's germline CDR1 is SGHTA and CDR2 FQGTGA. The CDR3 DNA reads as TGTGCCAGCAGCACGGCCGCAGGCGAGCAGTACTTC. Encoded protein: CASSTAAGEQYF.

The chain has TRBV14 and TRBJ2-7; D may be TRBD1 (6 bases). Germline CDR1 SGHDN, CDR2 FVKESK. The CDR3 consists of 14 residues. The V end lost 1 base, the J end lost 6 bases, and 13 bases lay between the germline ends. The CDR3 here is CASSQATGPGEQYF. The CDR3 nucleotides are TGTGCCAGCAGCCAAGCAACAGGGCCAGGCGAGCAGTACTTC. Looking up the rest from reference TRBV14 and TRBJ2-7 gives the full variable domain: EAGVTQFPSHSVIEKGQTVTLRCDPISGHDNLYWYRRVMGKEIKFLLHFVKESKQDESGMPNNRFLAERTGGTYSTLKVQPAELEDSGVYFCASSQATGPGEQYFGPGTRLTVT.

This clonotype was seen at least ten times. The rearrangement links TRBV20-1 to TRBJ2-7, with 9 nucleotides matching TRBD2. The V gene end was trimmed by 3 bases and the J gene end by 3 bases; junction bases not matched to a gene: 3. Germline CDR1 DFQATT, CDR2 SNEGSKA (reference sequence). This CDR3 has 13 residues. CDR3 region: CSARGTSSYEQYF. The CDR3, as DNA: TGCAGTGCTAGGGGGACTAGCAGCTACGAGCAGTACTTC.

This clonotype was counted ten times or more. V usage is TRBV5-4 and J usage is TRBJ1-3; D unresolved. This CDR3 comprises 16 residues. Between the trimmed V and J ends, which lost 0 bases and 0 bases, there was a span of 10 bases. Germline assignment: CDR1 SGHNT and CDR2 YYREEE (reference sequence). The CDR3 sequence is CASSLASTSSGNTIYF. The CDR3 bases are TGTGCCAGCAGCTTGGCAAGTACCAGCTCTGGAAACACCATATATTTT.

A few counts support this clonotype. V and J are TRBV7-2 and TRBJ2-3; D not certain. Looked up from germline, CDR1 is SGHTA and CDR2 is FQGNSA. Trimming shortened V by 1 base and J by 4 bases, and 12 bases separated the two germline ends. The CDR3 spans 15 residues. For the CDR3, the DNA is TGTGCCAGCAGCTTAGACCCAGTTAACTCAGATACGCAGTATTTT. Translation: CASSLDPVNSDTQYF.

This clonotype was counted between two and nine times. The chain uses TRBV13 and TRBJ2-2; 8 bases agree with TRBD2. With V trimmed by 1 base and J by 2 bases, 9 bases remained unmatched. Per germline, CDR1 PRHDT and CDR2 FYEKMQ (reference sequence). This CDR3 has 18 amino acids. CDR3 amino acids: CASSLVYGGEANTGELFF. In DNA, the CDR3 is TGTGCCAGCAGCTTAGTGTACGGGGGGGAGGCCAACACCGGGGAGCTGTTTTTT.

This clonotype was seen ten or more times. DNA for the CDR3: TGCAGCGTTGCAGGATTGGGGTCGAACACTGAAGCTTTCTTT. Encoded protein: CSVAGLGSNTEAFF. The chain uses TRBV29-1 and TRBJ1-1, with D hard to call. Trimming removed 4 bases from V and 1 base from J, with 13 bases in between. CDR3 size: 14 residues. Per germline, CDR1 SQVTM and CDR2 ANQGSEA.